These T cell receptor beta chains were read from a single sample in a study of a mutant IDH1 vaccine in newly diagnosed glioma. For these receptors, no antigen is known. The method was immunoSEQ multiplex PCR; TCRdb's version includes in-frame clones alone and lacks a portion of them. The table lists around 54,000 clones, about 89% of them singletons, with 1.4% in the top ten. This sample comprised PBMCs, obtained from a glioma patient whose treatment included an IDH1 peptide vaccine. The receptors shown here come from a man aged 40-50 years with glioma. The CDR3 runs from the conserved cysteine through the conserved F or W. A D gene is named only where the DNA matches it firmly. A clone size is listed for some rows: how often the clone was seen (once, few, many), or a class if it is expanded.

>NA|NA|TRBJ1-2|TRBV5-3
TGTGCCAGAAGCAGGACGGGAAACTATGGCTACACCTTC
CARSRTGNYGYTF
>NA|NA|TRBJ2-3|TRBV2
TGTGCCAGCAGTGAAATATGGAGAGATACGCAGTATTTT
CASSEIWRDTQYF
>TRBD2|NA|TRBJ2-3|TRBV11-1
TGTGCCAGCAGCACGGGACTAGCGGGAGGGGATACGCAGTATTTT
CASSTGLAGGDTQYF
>TRBD1|NA|TRBJ2-1|TRBV18
TGTGCCAGCTCACCGGGACAGAGCTCCTACAATGAGCAGTTCTTC
CASSPGQSSYNEQFF
>NA|medium-sized|TRBJ2-7|TRBV19
TGTGCCAGTAGTATATCAAGGGCAGGGGCTGCCGAGCAGTACTTC
CASSISRAGAAEQYF
>TRBD1|NA|TRBJ2-7|TRBV5-1
TGCGCCAGCAGCAGTACCGAAACAGGGGGCGCTTTCGGTTACGAGCAGTACTTC
CASSSTETGGAFGYEQYF
>TRBD1|NA|TRBJ1-4|TRBV6-5
TGTGCCAGCAGTTACACGACAGGGGTGGGCGAAAAACTGTTTTTT
CASSYTTGVGEKLFF
>NA|NA|TRBJ2-7|TRBV5-4
TGTGCCAGCAGAGTTGGTAGCGGCGAGCAGTACTTC
CASRVGSGEQYF
>TRBD1|NA|TRBJ1-2|TRBV4-3
TGCGCCAGCAGCCAAGAATTAACAGGGGGATATGGCTACACCTTC
CASSQELTGGYGYTF
>TRBD1|once|TRBJ1-4|TRBV27
TGTGCCAGCACCCTTAGGGGGACAGAAACAACTAATGAAAAACTGTTTTTT
CASTLRGTETTNEKLFF
>NA|NA|TRBJ2-2|TRBV19
TGTGCCAGTAGTATAGACGCCCCGGTCGTCGGGGAGCTGTTTTTT
CASSIDAPVVGELFF
>NA|NA|TRBJ1-4|TRBV7-9
TGTGCCAGCAGCTTAGGGGGCGTACGCAGTGAAAAACTGTTTTTT
CASSLGGVRSEKLFF
>NA|once|TRBJ2-7|TRBV29-1
TGCAGCGTTGACAAGGGGTTGAACGAGCAGTACTTC
CSVDKGLNEQYF
>TRBD1|NA|TRBJ2-7|TRBV9
TGTGCCAGCAGCCCGACAGGACAGGCCTCCTACGAGCAGTACTTC
CASSPTGQASYEQYF
>NA|NA|TRBJ1-5|TRBV18
TGTGCCAGCTCACCCCCCGGGGGAGCGAATCAGCCCCAGCATTTT
CASSPPGGANQPQHF
>TRBD2|once|TRBJ2-3|TRBV11-3
TGTGCCAGCAGCTTAGCCGGGGGGTTTAAAGATACGCAGTATTTT
CASSLAGGFKDTQYF